The 8 T cell receptor beta chains in this list originate from one sample, sequenced in a study of blood T cell repertoires in COVID-19. Data came from immunoSEQ multiplex PCR; TCRdb stores just in-frame clones and leaves some out. There are roughly 230,000 clones in the sample; 85% to 90% occur only once, and around 4.6% lies in the top ten. Input material: peripheral blood. The receptors stem from a woman between 40 and 55 years old who had recovered from COVID-19.

The genes are TRBV3-1 (or the pseudogene TRBV3-2) and TRBJ2-2; 9 nucleotides align to TRBD2. V lost 8 bases and J lost 10; bases outside the gene matches: 23. The CDR3 has 18 residues. Germline-derived CDR1 and CDR2 are LGHDT and YNNKEL (reference sequence). CDR3: CASGPNVGGIAGVEELFF. The CDR3 DNA follows: TGTGCCAGCGGCCCCAATGTCGGGGGGATAGCGGGAGTAGAGGAGCTGTTTTTT.

V usage is TRBV2 and J usage is TRBJ1-4, with 7 nucleotides matching TRBD1. The CDR3 consists of 14 residues. Germline CDR1 is SNHLY and CDR2 is FYNNEI. Losses at the gene ends were 5 bases for V and 4 bases for J; bases not matched to a gene: 4. The CDR3: CASSIQGNNEKLFF. DNA of the CDR3: TGTGCCAGCAGTATACAGGGGAATAATGAAAAACTGTTTTTT.

V gene TRBV11-2 combines with J gene TRBJ1-2; no definite D call. Looked up from germline, CDR1 is SGHAT and CDR2 is FQNNGV. This CDR3 comprises 14 residues. The ends were cut back, 2 bases at V and 4 bases at J, with 11 bases in the middle. The CDR3 here is CASSLNEGTYGYTF. In nucleotides, the CDR3 is TGTGCCAGCAGCTTAAATGAGGGAACCTATGGCTACACCTTC.

The rearrangement links TRBV29-1 to TRBJ2-2; 7 bases fit TRBD2. Germline assignment: CDR1 SQVTM and CDR2 ANQGSEA. This CDR3 contains 14 residues. Trimming removed 6 bases from V and 6 bases from J; junction bases left unmatched: 10. In DNA form, the CDR3 reads TGCAGCGTGAGGGAGGGGCAGAGGGCCGGGGAGCTGTTTTTT. It specifies CSVREGQRAGELFF.

This clone was picked up a small number of times. This chain connects TRBV5-6 to TRBJ2-1, with D perhaps TRBD2 (6 bases). The CDR3 is 16 amino acids. V dropped 2 bases and J dropped 0 bases, with 12 bases sitting between them. Germline V lookup: CDR1 SGHDT, CDR2 YYEEEE. The chain's CDR3 is CASSLLGSGSYNEQFF. The DNA for the CDR3 is TGTGCCAGCAGCTTACTCGGGAGCGGCTCCTACAATGAGCAGTTCTTC.

V gene TRBV7-9 combines with J gene TRBJ2-5, with D tentatively TRBD1 (6 bases). Trimming removed 4 bases at V and 5 bases at J, with 26 bases between. CDR1 is SEHNR and CDR2 is FQNEAQ in the germline V gene (reference sequence). The length of the CDR3 is 18 residues. For the CDR3, the DNA is TGTGCCAGCAGCTCCGGACAGTCCCCATGGCCGGGCGGGGAGACCCAGTACTTC. This encodes CASSSGQSPWPGGETQYF.

The CDR3 DNA follows: TGTGCCAGCACCCTCGGTGGTGGGGGCGAAGCTTTCTTT. Protein sequence: CASTLGGGGEAFF. This chain links TRBV7-2 with TRBJ1-1; perhaps TRBD1 as D (6 bases). V was pared by 7 bases and J by 8 bases, with 17 bases between. Germline V lookup: CDR1 SGHTA, CDR2 FQGNSA. This CDR3 is 13 amino acids long.

V is TRBV19 and J is TRBJ1-1; TRBD1 agrees at 10 bases. Germline V gene lookup returns CDR1 LNHDA and CDR2 SQIVND (reference sequence). V lost 6 bases, J lost 6 bases, and 4 bases stayed unmatched. The CDR3 has 13 amino acids. The CDR3: CASSQDRGSEAFF. Written as DNA, the CDR3 is TGTGCCAGTAGCCAGGACAGGGGGTCTGAAGCTTTCTTT. The complete variable domain, with remaining parts taken from reference TRBV19 and TRBJ1-1, reads DGGITQSPKYLFRKEGQNVTLSCEQNLNHDAMYWYRQDPGQGLRLIYYSQIVNDFQKGDIAEGYSVSREKKESFPLTVTSAQKNPTAFYLCASSQDRGSEAFFGQGTRLTVV.